Listed here are 3 T cell receptor beta chains from one sample, sequenced in a study of cytomegalovirus exposure and HLA in healthy donors. Data came from immunoSEQ multiplex PCR; TCRdb stores just in-frame clones and leaves some out. The table records about 400,000 clones, approximately 90% of them present only once. Specimen: PBMCs. These receptors were collected from a woman aged 18-29 years in good health and CMV-seronegative.

The chain couples TRBV30 to TRBJ2-7, with 9 bases matching TRBD1. CDR3 length: 13 amino acids. The ends lost 4 bases at V and 6 bases at J; junction bases unmatched: 7. The germline gives CDR1 GTSNPN, CDR2 SVGIG (reference sequence). The CDR3 nucleotides read TGTGCCTGGATCCGGGACAGGGCCCGCGAGCAGTACTTC. This gives the protein CAWIRDRAREQYF.

V usage is TRBV6-1 and J usage is TRBJ2-7; no reliable D call. Trimming left V 5 bases short and J 5 bases short, with 10 bases between. Germline CDR1 is MNHNS and CDR2 is SASEGT. The CDR3 sequence is 12 residues long. The CDR3 spells CASSSSVNEQYF. The CDR3 DNA sequence: TGTGCCAGCAGTTCCTCGGTGAACGAGCAGTACTTC.

This chain links TRBV7-2 with TRBJ1-1; no reliable D call. Germline CDR1 reads SGHTA; CDR2 reads FQGNSA. The CDR3 length is 12 residues. V was shortened by 1 base and J by 10 bases, with 10 bases between the two germline ends. CDR3 nucleotide sequence: TGTGCCAGCAGCTTAGGAGGCATCAGAGCTTTCTTT. This encodes CASSLGGIRAFF. Full variable domain (remainder filled in from reference TRBV7-2 and TRBJ1-1): GAGVSQSPSNKVTEKGKDVELRCDPISGHTALYWYRQSLGQGLEFLIYFQGNSAPDKSGLPSDRFSAERTGGSVSTLTIQRTQQEDSAVYLCASSLGGIRAFFGQGTRLTVV.